Below, 10 T cell receptor beta chains from the same sample are listed, as sequenced in a study of blood T cell repertoires in COVID-19 (dated by TCRdb to 2018 to 2020). Library preparation was by the immunoSEQ multiplex PCR assay. As stored in TCRdb, this immuneACCESS dataset retains in-frame rearrangements with V and J assigned. A fraction of the clones does not appear; measured against another copy, unresolved V genes explain less than half of the discrepancy, and the remainder lacks a known reason. The sample yields under 250,000 clones; about four fifths were counted once. Less than 3.5% of the sample lies in the top ten. The specimen sequenced was peripheral blood. The origin of the receptors is a man in his fifties or sixties with active or convalescent COVID-19.

In this sample, this clone turned up once. J is TRBJ2-1 and V is TRBV15, with 10 bases lining up with TRBD2. This CDR3 is 16 amino acids long. The germline V gene encodes CDR1 LNHNV and CDR2 YYDKDF (reference sequence). V was pared by 7 bases and J by 7 bases, with 13 bases of the junction left unmatched. This CDR3 reads CATTPDVAGGPNEQFF. CDR3 bases: TGTGCCACCACTCCCGATGTAGCGGGGGGCCCGAATGAGCAGTTCTTC.

This chain joins TRBV19 and TRBJ1-5, with D hard to call. V lost 6 bases, J lost 6 bases, and 18 bases lay in between. Per the germline V gene, CDR1 is LNHDA and CDR2 is SQIVND (reference sequence). This CDR3 has 15 residues. In DNA form, the CDR3 reads TGTGCCAGTAGCCCCAGTCAGCGGGGAGGTCAGCCCCAGCATTTT. Its protein product is CASSPSQRGGQPQHF.

The rearrangement links TRBV5-1 to TRBJ1-1; 7 nucleotides align to TRBD1. Trimming at V came to 2 bases and at J to 5 bases, leaving 6 bases not matched to a gene. The CDR3 covers 14 residues. The V gene's germline CDR1 is SGHRS and CDR2 YFSETQ. The CDR3 sequence is CASSFERGLTEAFF. CDR3 in DNA: TGCGCCAGCAGCTTCGAAAGGGGGCTTACTGAAGCTTTCTTT.

Here the CDR3 DNA reads TGTGCCAGCAGCTTGGGAGGGCTCCTTTCCTACGAGCAGTACTTC. Its translation is CASSLGGLLSYEQYF. The rearrangement joins TRBV5-4 to TRBJ2-7; D is possibly TRBD2 (5 bases). The CDR3 is made up of 15 amino acids. Germline CDR1 SGHNT, CDR2 YYREEE (reference sequence). The V end was cut by 0 bases, the J end by 1 base, with 11 bases between.

The chain has TRBV19 and TRBJ1-4, with a possible D match to TRBD1 (5 bases). V was shortened by 4 bases and J by 6 bases, with 18 bases between the two germline ends. Germline V CDR1 and CDR2: LNHDA, SQIVND (reference sequence). The CDR3 loop spans 16 amino acids. CDR3 in DNA: TGTGCCAGTAGTAACCCCCGACAGCCGCCGGATGAAAAACTGTTTTTT. Translation gives CASSNPRQPPDEKLFF.

This sequence joins TRBV28 and TRBJ2-6; TRBD2 is a possible D gene (5 bases). The CDR3 length is 15 residues. The V gene lost 3 bases and the J gene lost 2 bases, with 8 bases spanning the gap. Germline-derived CDR1 and CDR2 are MDHEN and SYDVKM. CDR3 coding DNA: TGTGCCAGCAGTTTCCCCGGGGCTGGGGCCAACGTCCTGACTTTC. This sequence encodes CASSFPGAGANVLTF.

The gene calls are TRBV6-1 and TRBJ2-4; TRBD2 might be the D (6 bases). V lost 2 bases and J 4 bases, leaving 12 bases between the germline ends. CDR1 MNHNS and CDR2 SASEGT come from the germline V gene. The CDR3 runs to 15 residues. The CDR3 sequence is CASSEHGGLKNIQYF. CDR3 DNA: TGTGCCAGCAGTGAACACGGGGGACTGAAAAACATTCAGTACTTC.

The genes are TRBV28 and TRBJ2-6; weak D call: TRBD1 (6 bases). V lost 6 bases and J lost 2, with 11 bases in between. The length of the CDR3 is 15 residues. Per germline, CDR1 MDHEN and CDR2 SYDVKM. CDR3: CASRREGAGANVLTF. The CDR3 nucleotides are TGTGCCAGCAGAAGAGAGGGGGCTGGGGCCAACGTCCTGACTTTC.

The rearrangement links TRBV6-5 to TRBJ2-1; 8 bases agree with TRBD1. From germline, CDR1 is MNHEY and CDR2 SVGAGI. This CDR3 has 14 residues. After removal of 8 bases from V and 2 bases from J, the junction contained 5 bases not matched to a gene. The CDR3 region has the DNA TGTGCCAGCGGCCGGACAGGGACCTACAATGAGCAGTTCTTC. Protein product: CASGRTGTYNEQFF.

The chain joins TRBV12-3 or TRBV12-4 to TRBJ1-1; D perhaps matches TRBD1 (5 bases). V was cut by 2 bases and J by 4 bases, with 8 bases left in between. The CDR3 consists of 13 residues. CDR3 region: CASSLMGGTEAFF. CDR3 sequence (DNA): TGTGCCAGCAGTTTAATGGGGGGCACTGAAGCTTTCTTT.